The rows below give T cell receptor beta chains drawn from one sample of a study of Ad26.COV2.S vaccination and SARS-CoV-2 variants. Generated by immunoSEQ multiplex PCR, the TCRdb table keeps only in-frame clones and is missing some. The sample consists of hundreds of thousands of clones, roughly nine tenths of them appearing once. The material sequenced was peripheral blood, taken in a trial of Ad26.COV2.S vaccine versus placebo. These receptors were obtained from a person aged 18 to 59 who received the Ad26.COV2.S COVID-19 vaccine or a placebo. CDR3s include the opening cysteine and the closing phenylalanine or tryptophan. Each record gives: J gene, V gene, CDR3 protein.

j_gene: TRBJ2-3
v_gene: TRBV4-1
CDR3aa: CASSHLLLRLAGGTDTQYF

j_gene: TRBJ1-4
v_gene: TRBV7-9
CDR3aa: CASSLALGGANEKLFF

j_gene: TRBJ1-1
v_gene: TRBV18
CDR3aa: CASSPGTRGTEAFF

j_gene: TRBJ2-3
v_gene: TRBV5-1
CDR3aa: CASSLVAGDSLDTQYF

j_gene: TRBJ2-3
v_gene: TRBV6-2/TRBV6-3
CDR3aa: CASTPDTDTQYF

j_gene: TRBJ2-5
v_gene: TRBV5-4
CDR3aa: CASSSVAGGHQETQYF

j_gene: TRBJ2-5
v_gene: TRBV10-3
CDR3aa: CALDRGLGGDQETQYF

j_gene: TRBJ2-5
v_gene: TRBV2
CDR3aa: CASSIASGVRETQYF

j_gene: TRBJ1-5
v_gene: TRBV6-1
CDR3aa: CASSEARGWRNQPQHF

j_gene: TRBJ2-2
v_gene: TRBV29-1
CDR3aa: CSVAWMSPTGELFF

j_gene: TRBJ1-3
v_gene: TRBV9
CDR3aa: CASSVALGGPGNTIYF

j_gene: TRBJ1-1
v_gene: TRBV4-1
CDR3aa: CASSPLGYGNTEAFF

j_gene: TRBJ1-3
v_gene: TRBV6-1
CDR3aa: CASSEWGPSGNTIYF

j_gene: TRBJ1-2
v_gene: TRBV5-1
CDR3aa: CASSLGVGYGYTF

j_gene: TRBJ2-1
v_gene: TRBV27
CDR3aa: CASTTTGTGIDEQFF

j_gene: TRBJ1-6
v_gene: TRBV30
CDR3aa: CAWTGDVGISPLHF

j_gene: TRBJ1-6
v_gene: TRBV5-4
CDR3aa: CASSLWGSNSPLHF

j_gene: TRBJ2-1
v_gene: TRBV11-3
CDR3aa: CASSLRSSAGGGNEQFF

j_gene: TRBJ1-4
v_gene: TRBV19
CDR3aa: CASSPGRTIEKLFF

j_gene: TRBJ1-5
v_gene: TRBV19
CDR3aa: CASRDRGRGNQPQHF

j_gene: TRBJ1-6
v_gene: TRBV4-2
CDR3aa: CASSQDGHGRDSPLHF

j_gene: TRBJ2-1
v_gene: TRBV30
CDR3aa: CAWSVGQGASDEQFF

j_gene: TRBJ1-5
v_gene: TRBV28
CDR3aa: CASSFPTGDYQPQHF

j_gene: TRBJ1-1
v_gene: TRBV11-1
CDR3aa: CASSSTVLTEAFF

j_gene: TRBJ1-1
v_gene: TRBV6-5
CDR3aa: CASLLRANTEAFF

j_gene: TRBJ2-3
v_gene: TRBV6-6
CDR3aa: CALGGRSRVDTQYF

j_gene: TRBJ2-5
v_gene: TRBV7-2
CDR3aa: CASTAGRSQETQYF

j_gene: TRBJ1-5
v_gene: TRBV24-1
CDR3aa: CATSDRGQPQHF

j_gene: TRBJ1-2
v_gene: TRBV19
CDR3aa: CASGERGRFYGYTF

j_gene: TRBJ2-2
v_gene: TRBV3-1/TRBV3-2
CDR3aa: CASSQDLAGKRWTGELFF

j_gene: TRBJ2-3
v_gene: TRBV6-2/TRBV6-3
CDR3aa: CASSYRPTSGGAQQDTQYF

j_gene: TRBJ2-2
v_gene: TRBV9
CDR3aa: CASSVVGSYTGELFF

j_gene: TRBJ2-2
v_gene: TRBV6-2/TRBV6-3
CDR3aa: CASSLGQRNTGELFF

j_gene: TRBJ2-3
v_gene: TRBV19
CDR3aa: CASSRTVASTDTQYF

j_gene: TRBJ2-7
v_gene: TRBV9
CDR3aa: CASSVDRDSYEQYF

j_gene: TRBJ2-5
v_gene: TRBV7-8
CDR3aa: CASSFQGQGQETQYF

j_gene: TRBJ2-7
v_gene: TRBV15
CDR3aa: CATSRDQAGHEQYF

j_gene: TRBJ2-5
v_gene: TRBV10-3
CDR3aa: CAISAVSGETQYF

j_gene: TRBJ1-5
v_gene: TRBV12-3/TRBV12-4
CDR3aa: CASRPRQNQPQHF

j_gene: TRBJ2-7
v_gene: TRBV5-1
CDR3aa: CASRTGQAANANEQYF

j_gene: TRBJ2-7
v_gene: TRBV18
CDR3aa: CASSPPRTGSSYEQYF

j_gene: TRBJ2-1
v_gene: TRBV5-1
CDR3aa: CASSLAQGLINEQFF

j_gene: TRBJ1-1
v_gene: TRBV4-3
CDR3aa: CASSPVTRPDTEAFF

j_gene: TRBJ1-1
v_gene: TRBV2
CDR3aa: CASSTTRNTEAFF

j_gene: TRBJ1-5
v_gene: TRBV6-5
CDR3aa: CATPSRLPPHQPQHF

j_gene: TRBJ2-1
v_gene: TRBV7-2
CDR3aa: CASSSDSYNEQFF

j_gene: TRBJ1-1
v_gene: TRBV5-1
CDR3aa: CASSYYQGKDTEAFF